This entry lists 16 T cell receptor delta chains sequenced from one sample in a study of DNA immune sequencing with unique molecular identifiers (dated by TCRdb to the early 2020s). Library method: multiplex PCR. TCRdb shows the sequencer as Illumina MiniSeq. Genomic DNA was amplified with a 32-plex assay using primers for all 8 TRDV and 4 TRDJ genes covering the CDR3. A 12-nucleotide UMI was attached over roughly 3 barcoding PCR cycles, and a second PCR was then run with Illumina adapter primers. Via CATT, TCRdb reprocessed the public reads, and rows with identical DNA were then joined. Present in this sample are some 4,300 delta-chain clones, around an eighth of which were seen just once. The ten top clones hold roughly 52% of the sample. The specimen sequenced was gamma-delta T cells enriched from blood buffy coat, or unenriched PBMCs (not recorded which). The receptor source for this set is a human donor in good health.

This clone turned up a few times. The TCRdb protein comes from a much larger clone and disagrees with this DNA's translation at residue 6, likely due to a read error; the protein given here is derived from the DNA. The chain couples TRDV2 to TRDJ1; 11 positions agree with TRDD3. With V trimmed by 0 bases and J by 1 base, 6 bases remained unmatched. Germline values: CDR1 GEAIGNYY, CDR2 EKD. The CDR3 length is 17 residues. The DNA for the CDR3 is TGTGCCTGTGACACCGATGGGGGATACGCCTCCACCGATAAACTCATCTTT. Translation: CACDTDGGYASTDKLIF.

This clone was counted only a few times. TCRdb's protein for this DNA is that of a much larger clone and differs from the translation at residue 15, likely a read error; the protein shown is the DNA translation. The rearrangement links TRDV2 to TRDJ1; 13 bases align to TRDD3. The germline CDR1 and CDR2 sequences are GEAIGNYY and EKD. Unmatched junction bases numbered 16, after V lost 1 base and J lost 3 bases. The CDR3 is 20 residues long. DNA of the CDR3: TGTGCCTGTGACACGTTGGGTACTGGGGGATACGCGAGGTCATCCGATAAACTCATCTTT. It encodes CACDTLGTGGYARSSDKLIF.

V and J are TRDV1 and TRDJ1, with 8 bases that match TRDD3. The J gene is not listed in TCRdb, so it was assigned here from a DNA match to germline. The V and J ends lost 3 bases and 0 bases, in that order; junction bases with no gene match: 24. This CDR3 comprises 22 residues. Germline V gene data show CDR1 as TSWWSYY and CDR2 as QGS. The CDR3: CALGEPRGLLTGGHHYTDKLIF. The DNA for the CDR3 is TGTGCTCTTGGGGAGCCCAGGGGCCTACTGACTGGGGGGCATCATTACACCGATAAACTCATCTTT.

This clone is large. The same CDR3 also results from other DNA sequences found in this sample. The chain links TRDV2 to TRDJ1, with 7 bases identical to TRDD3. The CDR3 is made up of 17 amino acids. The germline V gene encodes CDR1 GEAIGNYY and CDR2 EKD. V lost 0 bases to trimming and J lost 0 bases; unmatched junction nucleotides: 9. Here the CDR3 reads CACDTLVLGENTDKLIF. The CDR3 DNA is TGTGCCTGTGACACCCTCGTGTTGGGGGAGAACACCGATAAACTCATCTTT.

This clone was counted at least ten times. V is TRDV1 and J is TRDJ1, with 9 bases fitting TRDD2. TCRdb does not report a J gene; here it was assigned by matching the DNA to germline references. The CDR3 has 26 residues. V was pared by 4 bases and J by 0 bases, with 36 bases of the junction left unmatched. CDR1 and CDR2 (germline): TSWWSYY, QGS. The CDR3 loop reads CALGVLKGLPTLWVEERIRYTDKLIF. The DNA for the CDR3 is TGTGCTCTTGGGGTACTAAAAGGCCTTCCTACACTTTGGGTGGAAGAACGAATACGATACACCGATAAACTCATCTTT.

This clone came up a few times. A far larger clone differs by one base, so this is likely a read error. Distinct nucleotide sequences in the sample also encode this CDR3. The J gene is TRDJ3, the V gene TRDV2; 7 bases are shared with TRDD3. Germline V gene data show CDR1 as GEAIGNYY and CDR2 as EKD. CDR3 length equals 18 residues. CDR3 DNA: TGTGCCTGTGACACTCTACTGGGGAGCTCCTGGGACACCCGGCAGATGTTTTTC. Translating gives CACDTLLGSSWDTRQMFF.

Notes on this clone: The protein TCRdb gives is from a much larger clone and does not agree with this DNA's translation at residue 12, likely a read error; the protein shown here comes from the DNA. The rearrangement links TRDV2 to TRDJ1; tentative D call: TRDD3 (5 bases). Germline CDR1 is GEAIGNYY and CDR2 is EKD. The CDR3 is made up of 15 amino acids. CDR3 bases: TGTGCCTGTGACACCGTCGGGGGTCGCACCGATAGACTCATCTTT. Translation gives CACDTVGGRTDRLIF.

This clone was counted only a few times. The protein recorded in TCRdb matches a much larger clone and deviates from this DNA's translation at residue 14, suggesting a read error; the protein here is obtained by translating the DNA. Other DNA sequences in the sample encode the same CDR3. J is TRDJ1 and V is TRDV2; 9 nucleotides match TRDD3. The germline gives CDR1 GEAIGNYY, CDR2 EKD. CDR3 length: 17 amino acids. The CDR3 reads CACDTLGDGKYTDNLIF. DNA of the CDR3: TGTGCCTGTGACACTCTGGGGGATGGAAAGTACACCGATAATCTCATCTTT.

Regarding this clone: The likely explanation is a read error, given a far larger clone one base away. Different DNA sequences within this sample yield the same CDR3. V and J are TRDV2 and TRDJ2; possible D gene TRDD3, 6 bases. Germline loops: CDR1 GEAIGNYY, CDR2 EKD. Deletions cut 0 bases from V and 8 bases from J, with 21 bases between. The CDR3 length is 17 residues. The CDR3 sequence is CACDTGLGGPEAAQLFF. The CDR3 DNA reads TGTGCCTGTGACACCGGGCTAGGGGGACCCGAGGCGGCACAACTCTTCTTT.

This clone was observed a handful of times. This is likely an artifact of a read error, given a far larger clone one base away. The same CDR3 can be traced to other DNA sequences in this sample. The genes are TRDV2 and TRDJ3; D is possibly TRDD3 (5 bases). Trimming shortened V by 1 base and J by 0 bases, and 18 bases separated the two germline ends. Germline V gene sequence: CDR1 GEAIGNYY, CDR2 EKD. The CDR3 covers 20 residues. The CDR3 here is CACDTGSLGVGSWDTRQMFF. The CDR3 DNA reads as TGTGCCTGTGACACGGGAAGCCTGGGTGTCGGCTCCTGGGACACCCGACAGATGTTTTTC.

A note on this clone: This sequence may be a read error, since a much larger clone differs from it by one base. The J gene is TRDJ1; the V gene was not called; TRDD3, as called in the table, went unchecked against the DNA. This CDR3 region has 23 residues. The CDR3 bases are TGTGCCTGTGACCCTCTTACTGCCCGCTCTTCCTACCCTACTGGGGGAGACACCGATAAACTCATCTTT. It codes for CACDPLTARSSYPTGGDTDKLIF.

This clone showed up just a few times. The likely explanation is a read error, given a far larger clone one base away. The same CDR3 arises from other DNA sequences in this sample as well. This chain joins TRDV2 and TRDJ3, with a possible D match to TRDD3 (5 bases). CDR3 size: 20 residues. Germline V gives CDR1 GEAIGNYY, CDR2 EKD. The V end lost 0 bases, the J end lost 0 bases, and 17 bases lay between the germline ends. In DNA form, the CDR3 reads TGTGCCTGTGACACCTTGGGGACGACGAACGGCTCCTGGGACACCCGACAGATGTTTTTC. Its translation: CACDTLGTTNGSWDTRQMFF.

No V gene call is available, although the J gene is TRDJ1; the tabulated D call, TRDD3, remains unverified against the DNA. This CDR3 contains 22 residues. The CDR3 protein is CACDTVKALFTGGYEDTDKLIF. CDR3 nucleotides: TGTGCCTGTGACACCGTAAAAGCCCTCTTTACTGGGGGATACGAGGACACCGATAAACTCATCTTT.

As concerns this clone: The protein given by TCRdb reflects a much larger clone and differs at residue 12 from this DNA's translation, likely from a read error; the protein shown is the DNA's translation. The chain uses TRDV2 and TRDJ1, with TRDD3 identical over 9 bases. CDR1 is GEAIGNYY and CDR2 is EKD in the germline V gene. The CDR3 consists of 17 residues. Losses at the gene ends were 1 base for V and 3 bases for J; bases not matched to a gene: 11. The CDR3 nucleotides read TGTGCCTGTGACACTCTGGGGGATGGAAAGTACTCCGATAAACTCATCTTT. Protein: CACDTLGDGKYSDKLIF.

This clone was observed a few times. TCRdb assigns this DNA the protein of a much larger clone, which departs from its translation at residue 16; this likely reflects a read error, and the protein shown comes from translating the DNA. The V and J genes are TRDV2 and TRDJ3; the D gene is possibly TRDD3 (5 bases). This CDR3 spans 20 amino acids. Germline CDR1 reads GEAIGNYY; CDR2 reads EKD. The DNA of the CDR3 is TGTGCCTGTGACACCTTGGGGACCACGAACGGCTCCTGGGACACCCAACAGATGTTTTTC. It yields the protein CACDTLGTTNGSWDTQQMFF.

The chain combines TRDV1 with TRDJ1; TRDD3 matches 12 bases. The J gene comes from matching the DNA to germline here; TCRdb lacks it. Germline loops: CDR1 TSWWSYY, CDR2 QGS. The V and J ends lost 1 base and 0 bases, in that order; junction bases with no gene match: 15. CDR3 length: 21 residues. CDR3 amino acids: CALGEPQGFTGGYPYTDKLIF. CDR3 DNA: TGTGCTCTTGGGGAACCCCAGGGATTCACTGGGGGATACCCGTACACCGATAAACTCATCTTT.